This T cell receptor (beta chain) was recorded in a study of CD8 T cells in ankylosing spondylitis. A quantitative 5'-RACE method, one with molecular barcodes, was used to make TCR beta libraries. TCRdb used MiXCR to reprocess the 5' RACE reads, holding one entry per CDR3 protein. The sample consists of approximately 540,000 distinct CDR3 sequences, about 12% of them appearing once. Notes on the study in general: With a CD8+ phenotype, disease-linked clones were relatively rare in peripheral blood. Enrichment of disease-linked clones was reportedly significant in matched ankylosing spondylitis synovial fluid. A TCR beta motif made of about eight highly homologous variants seemed typical of ankylosing spondylitis blood.

V lost 4 bases and J lost 4, with 19 bases in between. Per germline, CDR1 MNHNS and CDR2 SASEGT. The CDR3 sequence is 16 residues long. As concerns this clonotype: The antigen is undetermined.

Material: blood, either unsorted or a sorted T cell fraction (not recorded which). This clonotype originated in a male donor with ankylosing spondylitis. This chain uses TRBV6-1 with TRBJ1-2; D remains unclear. In DNA, the CDR3 is TGTGCCAGCAGTGTTCGACAAGCCGAATCGATCTATGGCTACACCTTC. Residues: CASSVRQAESIYGYTF.